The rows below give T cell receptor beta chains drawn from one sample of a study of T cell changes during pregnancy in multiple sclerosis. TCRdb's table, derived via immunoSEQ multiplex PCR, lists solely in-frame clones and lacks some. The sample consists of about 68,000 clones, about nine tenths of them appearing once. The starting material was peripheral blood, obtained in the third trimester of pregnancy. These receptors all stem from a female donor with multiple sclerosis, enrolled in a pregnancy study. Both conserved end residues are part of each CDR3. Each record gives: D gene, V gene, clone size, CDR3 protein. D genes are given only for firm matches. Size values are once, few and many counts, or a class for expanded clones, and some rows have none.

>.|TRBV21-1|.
CASSKKVRKGLGEAFF
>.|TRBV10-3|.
CAISEQGLGYTF
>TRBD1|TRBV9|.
CASSTPGTADEKLFF
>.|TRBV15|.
CATSRVAGTMNTEAFF
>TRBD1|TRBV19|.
CASSIGQGLNTEAFF
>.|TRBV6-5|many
CASRRPTDYGYTF
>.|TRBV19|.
CASSNGGALAYGYTF
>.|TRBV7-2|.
CASSLGRLGARGYTF
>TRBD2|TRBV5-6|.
CASSFALAGPDTQYF
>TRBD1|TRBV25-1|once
CASRGQGGYYEQYF
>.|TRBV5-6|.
CASSLLADMNTEAFF
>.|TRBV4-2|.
CASSPEGELTPDTQYF
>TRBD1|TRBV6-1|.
CASRLDRGTYNEQFF
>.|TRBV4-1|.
CASSQEPPISSYNEQFF
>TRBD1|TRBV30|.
CAWGQGPTHQPQHF
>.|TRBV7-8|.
CASSSFYRDEQYF
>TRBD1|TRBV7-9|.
CASSPRQGLYGYTF
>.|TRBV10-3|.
CAIAERRDTDTQYF
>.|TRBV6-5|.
CASSYLSGQNTDTQYF
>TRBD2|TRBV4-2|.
CASSQDIEPSGSYEQYF
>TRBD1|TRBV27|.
CASSLPGQGYYNEQFF
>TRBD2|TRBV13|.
CASSLALAGWDTDTQYF
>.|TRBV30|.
CAWTKTTGLLYGYTF
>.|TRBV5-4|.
CASSLDQSLATEAFF
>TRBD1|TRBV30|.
CAWSTGVATEAFF
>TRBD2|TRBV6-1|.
CASRAGGAPKQFF
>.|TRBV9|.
CASSPPGGSYEQYF
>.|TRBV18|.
CASSPPPQGSRGYTF
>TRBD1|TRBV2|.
CASNRDRDGTEAFF
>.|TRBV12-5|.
CASGLVRVAAGTGELFF
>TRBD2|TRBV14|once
CASSPFREGPDTQYF
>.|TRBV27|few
CASSLYWATNEKLFF
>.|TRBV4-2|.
CASSQPSSESYEQYF
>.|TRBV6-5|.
CASRPQGNSAYEQYF
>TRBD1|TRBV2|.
CASRGQGSQPQHF
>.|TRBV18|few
CASSQIQGFVDEAFF
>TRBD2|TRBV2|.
CASSDGVAGGPDTQYF
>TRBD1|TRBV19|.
CASGDRGVAIEQFF
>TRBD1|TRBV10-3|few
CAISDPTGGVDEQYF
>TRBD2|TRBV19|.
CASSPPSGTQYF
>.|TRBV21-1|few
CASSNQASGTPTYEQYF
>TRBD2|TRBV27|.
CASSWAGGSLDTQYF
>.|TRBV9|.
CASSVERNTEAFF
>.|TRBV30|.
CAQNRGYGYTF
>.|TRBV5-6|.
CASSLYTGYSEQYF
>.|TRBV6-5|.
CASSYGGTGNTIYF
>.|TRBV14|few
CASSQVYSYGYTF